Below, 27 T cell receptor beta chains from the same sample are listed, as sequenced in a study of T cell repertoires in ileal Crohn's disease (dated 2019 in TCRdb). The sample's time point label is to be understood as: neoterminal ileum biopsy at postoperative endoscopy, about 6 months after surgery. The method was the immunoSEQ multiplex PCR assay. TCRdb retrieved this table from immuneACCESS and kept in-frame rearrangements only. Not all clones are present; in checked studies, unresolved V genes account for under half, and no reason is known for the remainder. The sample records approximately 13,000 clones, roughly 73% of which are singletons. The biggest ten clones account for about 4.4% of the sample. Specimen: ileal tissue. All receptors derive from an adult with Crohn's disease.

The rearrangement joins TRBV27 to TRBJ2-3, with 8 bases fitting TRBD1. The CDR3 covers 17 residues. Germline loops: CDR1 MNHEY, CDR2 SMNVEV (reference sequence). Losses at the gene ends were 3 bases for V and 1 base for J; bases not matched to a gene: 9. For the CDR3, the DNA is TGTGCCAGCAGTTTCGATTTTGCGGGACAGGGCACAGATACGCAGTATTTT. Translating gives CASSFDFAGQGTDTQYF.

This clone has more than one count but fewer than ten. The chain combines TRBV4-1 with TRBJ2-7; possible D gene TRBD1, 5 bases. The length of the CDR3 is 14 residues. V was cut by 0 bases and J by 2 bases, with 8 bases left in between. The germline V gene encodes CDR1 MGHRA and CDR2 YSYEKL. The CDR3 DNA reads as TGCGCCAGCAGCCAAGAGACAGTCACCTACGAGCAGTACTTC. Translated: CASSQETVTYEQYF.

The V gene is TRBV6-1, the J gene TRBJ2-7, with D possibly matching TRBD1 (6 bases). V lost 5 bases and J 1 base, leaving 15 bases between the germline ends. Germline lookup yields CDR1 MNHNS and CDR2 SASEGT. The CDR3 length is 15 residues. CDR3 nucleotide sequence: TGTGCCAGCAGTTTAAACAGGGAGCGGTCCTACGAGCAGTACTTC. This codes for CASSLNRERSYEQYF.

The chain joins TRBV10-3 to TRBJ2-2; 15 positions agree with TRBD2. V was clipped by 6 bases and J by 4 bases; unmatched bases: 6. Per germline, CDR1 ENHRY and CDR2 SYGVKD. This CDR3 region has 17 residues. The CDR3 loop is CAIRGTSGRPGTGELFF. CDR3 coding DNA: TGTGCCATCAGAGGGACTAGCGGGAGGCCGGGCACCGGGGAGCTGTTTTTT.

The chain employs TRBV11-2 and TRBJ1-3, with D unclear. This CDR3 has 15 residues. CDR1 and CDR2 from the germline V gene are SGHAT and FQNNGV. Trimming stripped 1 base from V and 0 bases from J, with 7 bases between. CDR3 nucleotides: TGTGCCAGCAGCTTAGGCCGGAGCTCTGGAAACACCATATATTTT. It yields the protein CASSLGRSSGNTIYF.

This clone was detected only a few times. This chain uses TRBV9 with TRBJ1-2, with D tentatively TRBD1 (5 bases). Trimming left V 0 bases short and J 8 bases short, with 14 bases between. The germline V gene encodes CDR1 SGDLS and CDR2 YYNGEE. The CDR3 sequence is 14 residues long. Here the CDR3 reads CASSVATVGGGYTF. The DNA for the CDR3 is TGTGCCAGCAGCGTAGCTACGGTCGGGGGGGGCTACACCTTC.

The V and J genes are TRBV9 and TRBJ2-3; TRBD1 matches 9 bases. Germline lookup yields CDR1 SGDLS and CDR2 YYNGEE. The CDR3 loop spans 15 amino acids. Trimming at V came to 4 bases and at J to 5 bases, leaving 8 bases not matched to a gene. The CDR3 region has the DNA TGTGCCAGCAGCCTCGGGACAGGGTTCTTAGATACGCAGTATTTT. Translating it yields CASSLGTGFLDTQYF.

As DNA, the CDR3 is TGTGCCAGCAGTGGGTTGTCGGGACAGATAACCTACGAGCAGTACTTC. Encoded protein: CASSGLSGQITYEQYF. V and J are TRBV6-1 and TRBJ2-7, with 7 nucleotides matching TRBD1. The CDR3 is made up of 16 amino acids. The germline gives CDR1 MNHNS, CDR2 SASEGT. V was clipped by 4 bases and J by 2 bases; unmatched bases: 11.

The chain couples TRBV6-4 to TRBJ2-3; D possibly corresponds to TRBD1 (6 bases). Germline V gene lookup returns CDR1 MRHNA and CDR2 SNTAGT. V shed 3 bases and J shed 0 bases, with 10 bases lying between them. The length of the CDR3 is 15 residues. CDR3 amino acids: CASSEGATSTDTQYF. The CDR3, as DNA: TGTGCCAGCAGTGAGGGGGCGACTAGCACAGATACGCAGTATTTT.

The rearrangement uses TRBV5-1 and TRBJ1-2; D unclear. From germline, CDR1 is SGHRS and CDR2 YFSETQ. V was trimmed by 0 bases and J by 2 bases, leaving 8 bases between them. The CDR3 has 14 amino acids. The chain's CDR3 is CASSLESRNYGYTF. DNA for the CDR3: TGCGCCAGCAGCTTGGAAAGCCGAAACTATGGCTACACCTTC. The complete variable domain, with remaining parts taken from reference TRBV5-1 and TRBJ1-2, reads KAGVTQTPRYLIKTRGQQVTLSCSPISGHRSVSWYQQTPGQGLQFLFEYFSETQRNKGNFPGRFSGRQFSNSRSEMNVSTLELGDSALYLCASSLESRNYGYTFGSGTRLTVV.

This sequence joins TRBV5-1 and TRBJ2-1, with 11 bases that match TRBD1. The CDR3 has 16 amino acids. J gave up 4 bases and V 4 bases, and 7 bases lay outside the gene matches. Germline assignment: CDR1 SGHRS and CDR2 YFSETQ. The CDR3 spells CASSGRTGGLYNEQFF. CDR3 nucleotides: TGCGCCAGCAGCGGGCGGACAGGGGGCCTTTACAATGAGCAGTTCTTC.

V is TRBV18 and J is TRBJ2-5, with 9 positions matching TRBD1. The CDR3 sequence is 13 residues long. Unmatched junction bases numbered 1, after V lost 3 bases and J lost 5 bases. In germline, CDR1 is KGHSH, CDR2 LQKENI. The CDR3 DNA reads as TGTGCCAGCTCACCGGGACAGGGCGAGACCCAGTACTTC. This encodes CASSPGQGETQYF.

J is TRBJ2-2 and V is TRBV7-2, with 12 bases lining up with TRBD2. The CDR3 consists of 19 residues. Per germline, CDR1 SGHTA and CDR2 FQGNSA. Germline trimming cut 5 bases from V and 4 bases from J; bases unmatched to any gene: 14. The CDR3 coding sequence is TGTGCCAGCAGCCTCCCCGTGACTAGCGGGAGTAGGACCACCGGGGAGCTGTTTTTT. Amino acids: CASSLPVTSGSRTTGELFF.

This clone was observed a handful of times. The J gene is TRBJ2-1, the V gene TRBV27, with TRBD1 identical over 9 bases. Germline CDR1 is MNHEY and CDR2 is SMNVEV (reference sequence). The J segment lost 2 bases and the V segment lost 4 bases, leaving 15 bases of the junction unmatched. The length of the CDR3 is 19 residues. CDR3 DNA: TGTGCCAGCAGTTCCACCAGACCCCAACAGGGGGCTACCTACAATGAGCAGTTCTTC. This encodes CASSSTRPQQGATYNEQFF.

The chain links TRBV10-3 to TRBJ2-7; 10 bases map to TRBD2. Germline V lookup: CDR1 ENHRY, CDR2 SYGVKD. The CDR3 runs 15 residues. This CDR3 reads CAAGPGLAFTYEQYF. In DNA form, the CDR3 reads TGTGCGGCAGGACCGGGACTAGCGTTTACCTACGAGCAGTACTTC.

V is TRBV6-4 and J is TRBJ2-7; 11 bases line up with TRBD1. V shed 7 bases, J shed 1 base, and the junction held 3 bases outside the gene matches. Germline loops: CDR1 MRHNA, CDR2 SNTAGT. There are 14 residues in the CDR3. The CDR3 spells CASIGQGASYEQYF. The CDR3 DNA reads TGTGCCAGCATCGGACAGGGGGCGTCCTACGAGCAGTACTTC.

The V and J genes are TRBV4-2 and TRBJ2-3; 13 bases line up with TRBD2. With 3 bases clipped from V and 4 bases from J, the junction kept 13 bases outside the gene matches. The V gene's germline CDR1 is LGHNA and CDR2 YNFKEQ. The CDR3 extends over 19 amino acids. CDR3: CASSQSAGTSGRAADTQYF. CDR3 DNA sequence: TGTGCCAGCAGCCAGAGTGCTGGAACTAGCGGGAGGGCAGCAGATACGCAGTATTTT.

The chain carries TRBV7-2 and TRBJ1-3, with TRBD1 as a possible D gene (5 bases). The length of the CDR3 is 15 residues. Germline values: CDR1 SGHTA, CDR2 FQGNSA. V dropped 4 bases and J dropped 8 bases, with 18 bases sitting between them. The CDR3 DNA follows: TGTGCCAGCAGCTCTACAGGCCTCATCGGCCACACCATATATTTT. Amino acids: CASSSTGLIGHTIYF.

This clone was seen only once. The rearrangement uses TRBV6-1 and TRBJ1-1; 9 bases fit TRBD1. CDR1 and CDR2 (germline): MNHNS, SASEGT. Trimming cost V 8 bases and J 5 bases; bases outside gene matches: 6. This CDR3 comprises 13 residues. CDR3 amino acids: CASPRQGGTEAFF. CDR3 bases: TGTGCCAGCCCCAGACAGGGGGGAACTGAAGCTTTCTTT.

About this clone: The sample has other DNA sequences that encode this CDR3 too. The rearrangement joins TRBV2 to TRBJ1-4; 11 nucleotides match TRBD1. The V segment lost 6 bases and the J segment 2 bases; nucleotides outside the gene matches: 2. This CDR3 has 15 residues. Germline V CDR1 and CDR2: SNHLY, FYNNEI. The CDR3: CASSRDRGTNEKLFF. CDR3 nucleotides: TGTGCCAGCAGCCGGGACAGGGGGACTAATGAAAAACTGTTTTTT.

The CDR3 sequence: CATSWGRGGGTEAFF. In nucleotides, the CDR3 is TGTGCCACCAGCTGGGGGAGGGGTGGGGGCACTGAAGCTTTCTTT. This rearrangement joins TRBV15 to TRBJ1-1; D is possibly TRBD1 (5 bases). Germline values: CDR1 LNHNV, CDR2 YYDKDF (reference sequence). Trimming removed 5 bases from V and 4 bases from J, with 17 bases in between. The CDR3 length is 15 residues. The whole variable domain, filled in from reference TRBV15 and TRBJ1-1, reads DAMVIQNPRYQVTQFGKPVTLSCSQTLNHNVMYWYQQKSSQAPKLLFHYYDKDFNNEADTPDNFQSRRPNTSFCFLDIRSPGLGDTAMYLCATSWGRGGGTEAFFGQGTRLTVV.

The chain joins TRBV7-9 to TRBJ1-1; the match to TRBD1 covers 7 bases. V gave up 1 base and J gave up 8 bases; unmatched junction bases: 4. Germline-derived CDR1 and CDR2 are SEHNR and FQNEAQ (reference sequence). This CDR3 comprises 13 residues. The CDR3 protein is CASSLVGDREAFF. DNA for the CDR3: TGTGCCAGCAGCTTAGTTGGGGACAGAGAAGCTTTCTTT.

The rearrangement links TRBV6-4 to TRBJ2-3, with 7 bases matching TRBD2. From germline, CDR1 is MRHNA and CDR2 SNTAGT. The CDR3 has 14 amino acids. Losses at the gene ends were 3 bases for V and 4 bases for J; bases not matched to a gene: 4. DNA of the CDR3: TGTGCCAGCAGTGAGGGCGGGAGCGCAGATACGCAGTATTTT. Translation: CASSEGGSADTQYF.

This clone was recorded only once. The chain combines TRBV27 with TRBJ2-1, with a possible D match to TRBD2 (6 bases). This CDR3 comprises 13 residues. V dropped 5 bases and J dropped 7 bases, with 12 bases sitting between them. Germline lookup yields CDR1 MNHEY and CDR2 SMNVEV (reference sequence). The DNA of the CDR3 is TGTGCCAGCAGTGAGGAGGGGTGGAATGAGCAGTTCTTC. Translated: CASSEEGWNEQFF.

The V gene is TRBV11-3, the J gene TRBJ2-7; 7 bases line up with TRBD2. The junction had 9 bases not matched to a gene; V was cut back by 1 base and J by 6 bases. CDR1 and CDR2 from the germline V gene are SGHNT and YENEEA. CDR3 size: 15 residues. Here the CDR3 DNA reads TGTGCCAGCAGCTTAGTGGGCGGGAGTTCGTCCGAGCAGTACTTC. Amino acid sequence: CASSLVGGSSSEQYF.

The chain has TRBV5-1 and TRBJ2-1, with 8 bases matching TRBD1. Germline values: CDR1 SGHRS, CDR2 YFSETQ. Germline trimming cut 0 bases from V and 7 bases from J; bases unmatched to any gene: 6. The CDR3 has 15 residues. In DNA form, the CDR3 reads TGCGCCAGCAGCTTGGCCACAGGGGGAACTAATGAGCAGTTCTTC. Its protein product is CASSLATGGTNEQFF.

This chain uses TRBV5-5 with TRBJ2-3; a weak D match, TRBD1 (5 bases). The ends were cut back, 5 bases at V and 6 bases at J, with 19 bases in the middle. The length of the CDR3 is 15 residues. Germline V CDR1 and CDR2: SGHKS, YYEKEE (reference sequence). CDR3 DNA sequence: TGTGCCAGCAGAGAAACAGGAACGACGGCTGATACGCAGTATTTT. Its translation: CASRETGTTADTQYF.